This TCR beta chain appears in the sequencing data of a study of cytomegalovirus exposure and HLA in healthy donors. PCR was performed using 60 Vbeta and 13 Jbeta primers. Using immunoSEQ multiplex PCR, the repertoire was profiled, and TCRdb retains in-frame clones only, with some absent. Of 140,000 to 150,000 clones in the sample, 70% to 85% were seen once. The CDR3 has 12 residues. V was cut by 5 bases and J by 6 bases, with 8 bases left in between. Germline assignment: CDR1 MDHEN and CDR2 SYDVKM. V usage is TRBV28 and J usage is TRBJ2-1, with no clear D. The sequence derives from a man in his forties in good health and CMV-seronegative. Sequencing was done on a sample of PBMCs. CDR3 DNA: TGTGCCAGCAGTCGGTATGGCAATGAGCAGTTCTTC. Amino acids: CASSRYGNEQFF.